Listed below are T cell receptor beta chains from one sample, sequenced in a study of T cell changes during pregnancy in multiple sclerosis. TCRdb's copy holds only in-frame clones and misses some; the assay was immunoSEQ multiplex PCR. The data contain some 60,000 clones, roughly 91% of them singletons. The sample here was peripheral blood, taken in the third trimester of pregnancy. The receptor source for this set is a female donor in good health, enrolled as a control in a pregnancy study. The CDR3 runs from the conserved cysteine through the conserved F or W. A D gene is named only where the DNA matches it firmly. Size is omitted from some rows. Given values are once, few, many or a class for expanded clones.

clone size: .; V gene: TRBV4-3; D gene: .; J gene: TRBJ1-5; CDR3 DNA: TGCGCCAGCAGCCAAGATCAGGGTTGGGGTCAGCCCCAGCATTTT; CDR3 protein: CASSQDQGWGQPQHF
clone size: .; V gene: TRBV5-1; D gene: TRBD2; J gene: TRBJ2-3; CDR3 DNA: TGCGCCAGCAGCTTGCGAGCTAGCGGGAGGACAGATACGCAGTATTTT; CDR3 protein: CASSLRASGRTDTQYF
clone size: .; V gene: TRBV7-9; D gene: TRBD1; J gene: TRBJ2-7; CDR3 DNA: TGTGCCAGCACCCTCGGACAGGGAGGTCGCTACGAGCAGTACTTC; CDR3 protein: CASTLGQGGRYEQYF
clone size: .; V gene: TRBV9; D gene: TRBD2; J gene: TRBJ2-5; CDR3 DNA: TGTGCCAGCACGGTCGGGGGGGCCGGGGAGACCCAGTACTTC; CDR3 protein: CASTVGGAGETQYF
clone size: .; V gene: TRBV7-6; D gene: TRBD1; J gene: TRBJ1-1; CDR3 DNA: TGTGCCAGCAGCCAAACAGGGGGGCGCACTGAAGCTTTCTTT; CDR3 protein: CASSQTGGRTEAFF
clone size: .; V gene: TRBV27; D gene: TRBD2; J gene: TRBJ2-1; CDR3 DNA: TGTGCCAGCAGTTTCGGCGGACTAGCGGGACCTTACAATGAGCAGTTCTTC; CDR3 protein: CASSFGGLAGPYNEQFF
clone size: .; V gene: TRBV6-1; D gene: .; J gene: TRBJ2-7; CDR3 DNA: TGTGCCAGCAGTGAATTACAGGGTACCTACGAGCAGTACTTC; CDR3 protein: CASSELQGTYEQYF
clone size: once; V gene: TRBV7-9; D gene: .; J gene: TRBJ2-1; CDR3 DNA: TGTGCCAGCAGCTTCCCGGGGACGCCCGGGAGCGGTGAGCAGTTCTTC; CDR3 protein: CASSFPGTPGSGEQFF
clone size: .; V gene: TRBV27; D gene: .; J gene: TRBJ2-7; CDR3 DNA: TGTGCCAGCAGTTCCTACTCCGGCAGGGGCTACGAGCAGTACTTC; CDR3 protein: CASSSYSGRGYEQYF
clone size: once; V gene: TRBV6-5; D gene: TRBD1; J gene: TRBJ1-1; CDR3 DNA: TGTGCCAGCAGTTCAGGGGGTAGGGGCGCCCGTGGGGCTTTCTTT; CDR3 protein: CASSSGGRGARGAFF
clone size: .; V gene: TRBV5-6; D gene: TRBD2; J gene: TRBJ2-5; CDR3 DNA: TGTGCCAGCAGCTTGGAAGTTTCTAGCGGGAGTGAAGAGACCCAGTACTTC; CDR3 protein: CASSLEVSSGSEETQYF
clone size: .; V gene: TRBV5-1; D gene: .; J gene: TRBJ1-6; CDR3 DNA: TGCGCCAGCAGCTTGGCTCAACCCGGGGGTTATTCACCCCTCCACTTT; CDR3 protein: CASSLAQPGGYSPLHF
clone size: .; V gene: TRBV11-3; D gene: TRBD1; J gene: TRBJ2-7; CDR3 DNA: TGTGCCAGCAGCGCAGGACAGGGAGAACCTTACGAGCAGTACTTC; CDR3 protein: CASSAGQGEPYEQYF
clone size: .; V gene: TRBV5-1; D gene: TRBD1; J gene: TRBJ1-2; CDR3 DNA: TGCGCCAGCAGCTTTGCAACAGGGGAGAGGTATGGCTACACCTTC; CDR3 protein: CASSFATGERYGYTF
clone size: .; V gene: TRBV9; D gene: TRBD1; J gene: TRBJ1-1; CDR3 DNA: TGTGCCAGCAGCAACGGACAGGGGGCCTCTGAAGCTTTCTTT; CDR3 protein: CASSNGQGASEAFF
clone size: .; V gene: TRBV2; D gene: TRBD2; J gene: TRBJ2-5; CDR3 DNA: TGTGCCAGCAGTGAATTAGAGACTAGCGGGAGTCAAGAGACCCAGTACTTC; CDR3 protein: CASSELETSGSQETQYF
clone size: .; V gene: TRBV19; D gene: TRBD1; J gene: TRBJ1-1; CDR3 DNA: TGTGCCACCCGGCAGGACAGGGAGAACACTGAAGCTTTCTTT; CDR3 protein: CATRQDRENTEAFF
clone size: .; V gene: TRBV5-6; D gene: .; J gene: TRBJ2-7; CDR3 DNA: TGTGCCAGCAGCTTGCAGGGATCCTACGAGCAGTACTTC; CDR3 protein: CASSLQGSYEQYF
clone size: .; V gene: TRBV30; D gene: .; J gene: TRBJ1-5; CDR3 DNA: TGTGCCTGGAATAGGGGCATAAATCAGCCCCAGCATTTT; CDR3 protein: CAWNRGINQPQHF
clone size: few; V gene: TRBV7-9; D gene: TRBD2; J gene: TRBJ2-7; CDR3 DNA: TGTGCCAGCAGCCAACTAGCGGGGGGTTACGAGCAGTACTTC; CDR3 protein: CASSQLAGGYEQYF
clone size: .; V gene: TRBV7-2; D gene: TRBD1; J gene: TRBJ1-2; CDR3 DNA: TGTGCCAGCAGCCCAGACAGGGGGATTAATCAGGGCTACACCTTC; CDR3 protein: CASSPDRGINQGYTF
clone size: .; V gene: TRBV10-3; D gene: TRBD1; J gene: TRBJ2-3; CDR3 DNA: TGTGCCATCAGCGCCGGGACAGGGCGGGCAGATACGCAGTATTTT; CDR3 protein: CAISAGTGRADTQYF
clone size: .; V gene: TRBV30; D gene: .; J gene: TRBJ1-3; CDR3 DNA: TGTGCCTGCCACTTCTCTGGAAACACCATATATTTT; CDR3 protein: CACHFSGNTIYF
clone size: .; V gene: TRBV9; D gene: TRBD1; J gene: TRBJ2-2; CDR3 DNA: TGTGCCAGCACCCCCGAGGCAGGGGGCCCCGGGGAGCTGTTTTTT; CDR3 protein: CASTPEAGGPGELFF
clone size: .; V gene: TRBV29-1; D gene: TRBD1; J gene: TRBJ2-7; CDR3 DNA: TGCAGCGTTGAAGGTTCCGGGACAGGGGGATACGAGCAGTACTTC; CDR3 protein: CSVEGSGTGGYEQYF
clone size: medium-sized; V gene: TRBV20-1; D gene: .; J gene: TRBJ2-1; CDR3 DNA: TGCAGTGCTAGGGAGGTCTATGAGCAGTTCTTC; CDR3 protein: CSAREVYEQFF
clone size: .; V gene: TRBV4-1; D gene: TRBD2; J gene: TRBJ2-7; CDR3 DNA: TGCGCCAGCAGCCAAGGGTTAGCGGGAGGGAGCTCCTACGAGCAGTACTTC; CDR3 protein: CASSQGLAGGSSYEQYF
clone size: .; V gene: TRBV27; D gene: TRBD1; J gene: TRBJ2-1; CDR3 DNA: TGTGCCAGCAGTTCCACAGGGGCTGAGCAGTTCTTC; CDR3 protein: CASSSTGAEQFF
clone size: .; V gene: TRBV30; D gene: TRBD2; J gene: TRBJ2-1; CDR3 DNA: TGTGCCTGGAGAACGGGACTAGCGGGAAATGAGCAGTTCTTC; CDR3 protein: CAWRTGLAGNEQFF
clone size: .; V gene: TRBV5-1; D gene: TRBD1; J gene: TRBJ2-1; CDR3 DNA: TGCGCCAGCAGCTCATCCTCGGGACAGGATATTGAGGATGAGCAGTTCTTC; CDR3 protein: CASSSSSGQDIEDEQFF
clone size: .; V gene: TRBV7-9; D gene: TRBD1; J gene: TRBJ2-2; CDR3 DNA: TGTGCCAGCAGCACACAGGGGGGCGGGGAGCTGTTTTTT; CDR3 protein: CASSTQGGGELFF
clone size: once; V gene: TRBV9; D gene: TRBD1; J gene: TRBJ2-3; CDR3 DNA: TGTGCCAGCAGCGTAGGTAGACAGGGGGCGACAGATACGCAGTATTTT; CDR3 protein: CASSVGRQGATDTQYF
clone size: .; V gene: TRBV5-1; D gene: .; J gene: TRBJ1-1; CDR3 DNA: TGCGCCAGCAGCTTGGGAGTAGACAGGTTGAACACTGAAGCTTTCTTT; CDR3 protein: CASSLGVDRLNTEAFF
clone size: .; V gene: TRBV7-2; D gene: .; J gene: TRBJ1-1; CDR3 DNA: TGTGCCAGCAGCTTAGCGCGAGGGGGTAGGGCTGAAGCTTTCTTT; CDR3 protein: CASSLARGGRAEAFF
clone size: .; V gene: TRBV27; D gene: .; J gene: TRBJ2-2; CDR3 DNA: TGTGCCAGCACCCCCCGGGGGTACACCGGGGAGCTGTTTTTT; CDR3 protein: CASTPRGYTGELFF
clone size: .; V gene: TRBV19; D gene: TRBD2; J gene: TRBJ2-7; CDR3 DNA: TGTGCCAGTAGCCCGGGACTAGCGAGGTACGAGCAGTACTTC; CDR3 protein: CASSPGLARYEQYF
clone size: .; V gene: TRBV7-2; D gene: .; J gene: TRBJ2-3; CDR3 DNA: TGTGCCAGCAGCTTAGATAGCCTCCCCACAGATACGCAGTATTTT; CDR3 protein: CASSLDSLPTDTQYF
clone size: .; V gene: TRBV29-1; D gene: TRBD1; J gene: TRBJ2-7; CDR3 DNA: TGCAGCGCCGGGACAGTCGAATCCTACGAGCAGTACTTC; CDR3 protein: CSAGTVESYEQYF
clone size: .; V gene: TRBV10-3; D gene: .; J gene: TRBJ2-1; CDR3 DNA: TGTGCCGCCGGCGGAGGGGCCGCTTTGGATGAGCAGTTCTTC; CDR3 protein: CAAGGGAALDEQFF
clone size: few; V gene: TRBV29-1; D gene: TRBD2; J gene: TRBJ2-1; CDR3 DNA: TGCAGCGTCTCGAGCGGGGGGGCAAATGAGCAGTTCTTC; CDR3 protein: CSVSSGGANEQFF
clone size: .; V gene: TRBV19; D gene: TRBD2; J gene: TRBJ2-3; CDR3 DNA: TGTGCCAGTAGTATTTTGCCTAGCGGGGGGCCCCCTCAGTATTTT; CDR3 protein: CASSILPSGGPPQYF
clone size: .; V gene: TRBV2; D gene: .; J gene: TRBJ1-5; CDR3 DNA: TGTGCCAGCAGGGGCCAGATTAGCAATCAGCCCCAGCATTTT; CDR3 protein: CASRGQISNQPQHF
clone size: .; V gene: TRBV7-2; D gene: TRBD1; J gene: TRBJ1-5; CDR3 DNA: TGTGCCAGCAGCTTAAATTCCGGGACAGCTCAGCCCCAGCATTTT; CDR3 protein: CASSLNSGTAQPQHF
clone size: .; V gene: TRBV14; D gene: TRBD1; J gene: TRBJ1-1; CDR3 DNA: TGTGCCAGCAGCCTCACTCCGGGACAGGGTGAAGCTTTCTTT; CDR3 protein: CASSLTPGQGEAFF
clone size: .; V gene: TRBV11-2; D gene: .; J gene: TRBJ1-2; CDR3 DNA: TGTGCCAGCAGCTTACCGCGGGGCGGAGGGGAGGGCGAGGGGTATGGCTACACCTTC; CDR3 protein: CASSLPRGGGEGEGYGYTF
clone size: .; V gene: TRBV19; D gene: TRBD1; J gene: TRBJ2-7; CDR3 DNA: TGTGCCAGTTCCGGGACAGGGGCATACGAGCAGTACTTC; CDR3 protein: CASSGTGAYEQYF
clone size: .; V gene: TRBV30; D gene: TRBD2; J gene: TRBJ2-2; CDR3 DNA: TGTGCCTGGAGTGGGGGACTAGCGGGAGAAAACACCGGGGAGCTGTTTTTT; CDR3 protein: CAWSGGLAGENTGELFF
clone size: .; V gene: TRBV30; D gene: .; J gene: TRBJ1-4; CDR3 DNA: TGTGCCTGGAGTGTAATGGCAGGGACTAATGAAAAACTGTTTTTT; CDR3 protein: CAWSVMAGTNEKLFF
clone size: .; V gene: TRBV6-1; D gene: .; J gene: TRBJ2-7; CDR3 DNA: TGTGCCAGCAGTGTTGCAGGGGACGAGCAGTACTTC; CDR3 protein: CASSVAGDEQYF
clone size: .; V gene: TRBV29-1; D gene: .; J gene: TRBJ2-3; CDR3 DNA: TGCAGCGTTGAAGATCGCAGGGATACGCAGTATTTT; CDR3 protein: CSVEDRRDTQYF
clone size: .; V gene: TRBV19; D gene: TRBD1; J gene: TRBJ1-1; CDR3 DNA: TGTGCCAGTAGAAGGGGACAGGGGGCGCGTGGCACTGAAGCTTTCTTT; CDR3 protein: CASRRGQGARGTEAFF
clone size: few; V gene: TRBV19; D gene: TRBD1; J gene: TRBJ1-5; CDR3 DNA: TGTGCCAGTGAGACAGGGGATCAGCCCCAGCATTTT; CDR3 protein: CASETGDQPQHF
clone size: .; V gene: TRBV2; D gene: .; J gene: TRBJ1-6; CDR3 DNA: TGTGCCAGCAGTGTTGTAGCAGGGATCCTTTCACCCCTCCACTTT; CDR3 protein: CASSVVAGILSPLHF
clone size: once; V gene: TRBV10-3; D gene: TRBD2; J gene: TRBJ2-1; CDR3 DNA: TGTGCCATCAGTGAGTCTCGGATAGCGGGAGGCATGGACAATGAGCAGTTCTTC; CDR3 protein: CAISESRIAGGMDNEQFF
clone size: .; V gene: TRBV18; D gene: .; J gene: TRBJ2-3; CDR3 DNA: TGTGCCAGCTCACCACCGGGAGCAGATACGCAGTATTTT; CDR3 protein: CASSPPGADTQYF
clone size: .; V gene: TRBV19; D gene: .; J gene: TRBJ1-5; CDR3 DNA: TGTGCCAGTAGTATAGATGGTAGCGCTAATCAGCCCCAGCATTTT; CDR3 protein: CASSIDGSANQPQHF
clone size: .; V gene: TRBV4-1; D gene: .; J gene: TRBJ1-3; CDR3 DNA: TGCGCCAGCAGCCAATCCAATCAACAGGGTCCCTCTGGAAACACCATATATTTT; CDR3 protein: CASSQSNQQGPSGNTIYF
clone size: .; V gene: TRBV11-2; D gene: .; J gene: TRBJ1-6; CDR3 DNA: TGTGCCAGCAGCCTCGACGTATCGGGGAATTCACCCCTCCACTTT; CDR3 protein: CASSLDVSGNSPLHF